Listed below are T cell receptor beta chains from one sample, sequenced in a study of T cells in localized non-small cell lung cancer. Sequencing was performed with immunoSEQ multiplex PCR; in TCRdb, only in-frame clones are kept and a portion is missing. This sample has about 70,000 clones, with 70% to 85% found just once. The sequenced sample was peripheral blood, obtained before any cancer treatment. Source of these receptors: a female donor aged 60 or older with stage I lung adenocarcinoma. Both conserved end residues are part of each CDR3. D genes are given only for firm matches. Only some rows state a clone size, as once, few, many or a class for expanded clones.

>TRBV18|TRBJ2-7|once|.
TGTGCCAGCTCACCAGAAAAGGGTGTAGTCTCCTACGAGCAGTACTTC
CASSPEKGVVSYEQYF
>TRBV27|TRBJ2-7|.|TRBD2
TGTGCCAGCGCATTAGTGGCGGGAGGGCCCTACGAGCAGTACTTC
CASALVAGGPYEQYF
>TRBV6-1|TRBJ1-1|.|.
TGTGCCAGCAGCACTACAGGGTTTTATCACACTGAAGCTTTCTTT
CASSTTGFYHTEAFF
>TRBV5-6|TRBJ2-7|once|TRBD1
TGTGCCAGCAGCTTTGGGACAGGGGGCGGATACCTACCCGGGCAGTACTTC
CASSFGTGGGYLPGQYF
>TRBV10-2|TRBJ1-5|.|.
TGCGCCAGCAGTGAATCGGCCTCCAATCAGCCCCAGCATTTT
CASSESASNQPQHF
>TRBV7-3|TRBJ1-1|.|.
TGTGCCAGCAGCCCAATACCCACAGGGTCGAACACTGAAGCTTTCTTT
CASSPIPTGSNTEAFF
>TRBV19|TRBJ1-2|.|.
TGTGCCAGTAGACCGGTGTCGTCCGGACAGGGCTACACCTTC
CASRPVSSGQGYTF
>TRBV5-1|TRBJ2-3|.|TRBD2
TGCGCCAGCAGCCCAGGGAGGGTGGGCACAGATACGCAGTATTTT
CASSPGRVGTDTQYF
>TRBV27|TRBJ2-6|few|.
TGTGCCAGCAGTTTATGGTCTGGGGCCAACGTCCTGACTTTC
CASSLWSGANVLTF
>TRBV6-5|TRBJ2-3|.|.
TGTGCCAGCAGGGGGAGCGGCACAGATACGCAGTATTTT
CASRGSGTDTQYF
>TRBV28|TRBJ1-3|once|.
TGTGCCAGCAGCCGATTGCGATTGGGGTACTCTGGAAACACCATATATTTT
CASSRLRLGYSGNTIYF
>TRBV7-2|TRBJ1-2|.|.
TGTGCCAGCAGCTCCTACATCTATGGCTACACCTTC
CASSSYIYGYTF
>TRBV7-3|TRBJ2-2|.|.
TGTGCCAGCAGCTTAAGCCCTAGCGTAAACACCGGGGAGCTGTTTTTT
CASSLSPSVNTGELFF
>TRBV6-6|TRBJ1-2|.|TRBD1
TGTGCCAGCAGTTACCCGGGACAGGGAGTAGGTGGCTACACCTTC
CASSYPGQGVGGYTF
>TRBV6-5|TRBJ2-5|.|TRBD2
TGTGCCAGCAGTTGGGGACTAGCGGGGACCGTCCAGTACTTC
CASSWGLAGTVQYF
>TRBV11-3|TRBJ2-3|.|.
TGTGCCAGCAGCTCAGGGGGGGACTACACAGATACGCAGTATTTT
CASSSGGDYTDTQYF
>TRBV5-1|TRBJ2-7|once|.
TGCGCCAGCAGTATCTACGGGGTTCCCGACGAGCAGTACTTC
CASSIYGVPDEQYF